These T cell receptor beta chains were read from a single sample in a study of CD8 T cells in ankylosing spondylitis. TCRdb itself ran the 5' RACE reads through MiXCR, one entry per CDR3 protein. The table has around 770,000 distinct CDR3 sequences, 15% to 20% seen once. Sequencing was done on a sample of blood, either unsorted or a sorted T cell fraction (not recorded which). All receptors derive from a male donor with ankylosing spondylitis. The CDR3 runs from the conserved cysteine through the conserved F or W. A D gene is named only where the DNA matches it firmly. Rows give clone size only sometimes, using once, few, many, or a class for an expanded clone.

size	V	D	J	DNA	CDR3
many	TRBV12-3/TRBV12-4	.	TRBJ2-2	TGTGCCAGCAGTTTGATGCCCTTCAACACCGGGGAGCTGTTTTTT	CASSLMPFNTGELFF
few	TRBV10-3	TRBD2	TRBJ2-2	TGTGCCATCAGTGAGTCGACTCGACTAGCATTCGCCGGGGAGCTGTTTTTT	CAISESTRLAFAGELFF
.	TRBV25-1	TRBD1	TRBJ1-4	TGTGCCAGCAGACCACAGGGGTCTAATGAAAAACTGTTTTTT	CASRPQGSNEKLFF
.	TRBV12-3/TRBV12-4	.	TRBJ2-1	TGTGCCAGCAGTTTAACAGGAGGGGGGGCCTATGAGCAGTTCTTC	CASSLTGGGAYEQFF
.	TRBV7-9	.	TRBJ2-1	TGTGCCAGCAGCGCGGAGGGGGAGCGGTATAATGAGCAGTTCTTC	CASSAEGERYNEQFF
.	TRBV12-3/TRBV12-4	.	TRBJ2-6	TGTGCCAGCAGGGGAAACCTGGGTCCTCGGGGCTCTGGGGCCAACGTCCTGACTTTC	CASRGNLGPRGSGANVLTF
.	TRBV5-5	TRBD1	TRBJ1-1	TGTGCCAGCAGCCCGCCGGGACAGCAGAACACTGAAGCTTTCTTT	CASSPPGQQNTEAFF
.	TRBV4-2	TRBD2	TRBJ2-5	TGTGCCAGCAGCCAGGACTACGCCGGGACTAGCGGGAAAGAGACCCAGTACTTC	CASSQDYAGTSGKETQYF
few	TRBV28	.	TRBJ1-6	TGTGCCAGCAGTTCCACCGGGACACCCCTCCACTTT	CASSSTGTPLHF
.	TRBV9	TRBD1	TRBJ1-1	TGTGCCAGCAGCTCACAGGGGGCTGGGACCTACACTGAAGCTTTCTTT	CASSSQGAGTYTEAFF
.	TRBV7-9	.	TRBJ2-7	TGTGCCACCCGTGCCGAGGACTACGAGCAGTACTTC	CATRAEDYEQYF
.	TRBV6-5	TRBD2	TRBJ2-7	TGTGCCAGCAGTTACGCCGGAGGTAGCGGCGGGAGCCCGTACGAGCAGTACTTC	CASSYAGGSGGSPYEQYF
.	TRBV20-1	.	TRBJ2-7	TGCAGTGACCCCGAGGGGGGAGGCGACTCCTACGAGCAGTACTTC	CSDPEGGGDSYEQYF
few	TRBV29-1	.	TRBJ2-7	TGCAGCGTTGAGGGTCACGGAGGGGTTTACGAGCAGTACTTC	CSVEGHGGVYEQYF
few	TRBV6-1	.	TRBJ2-7	TGTGCCAGCAGTGACAACCCCACAGGAACCTACGAGCAGTACTTC	CASSDNPTGTYEQYF
few	TRBV5-1	TRBD1	TRBJ1-2	TGCGCCAGCAGCTGGACAGGGTCGGGCTACACCTTC	CASSWTGSGYTF
.	TRBV20-1	.	TRBJ2-7	TGCAGTGCCCCGACTGGCTACGAGCAGTACTTC	CSAPTGYEQYF
.	TRBV12-3/TRBV12-4	TRBD2	TRBJ2-1	TGTGCCAGCAGCCTCCGGGGACTAGCGGTTATGAATGAGCAGTTCTTC	CASSLRGLAVMNEQFF
many	TRBV29-1	.	TRBJ2-7	TGCAGCGTTTTGTGGCTAGGATCGCCTGGGGAGCAGTACTTC	CSVLWLGSPGEQYF
few	TRBV20-1	TRBD2	TRBJ2-1	TGCAGTGCTAGAGGGAGAGGACTAGCGGGAGTCAATGAGCAGTTCTTC	CSARGRGLAGVNEQFF
few	TRBV7-3	TRBD2	TRBJ2-3	TGTGCCAGCAGCTTAAAGGCAGCGGGGATCACAGATACGCAGTATTTT	CASSLKAAGITDTQYF
many	TRBV12-3/TRBV12-4	.	TRBJ1-1	TGTGCCGCAAATCCCTCAGTAGGCCCGAACACTGAAGCTTTCTTT	CAANPSVGPNTEAFF
few	TRBV4-2	.	TRBJ2-6	TGTGCCAGCAGCCAACCACTCGCAATTGGGGCCAACGTCCTGACTTTC	CASSQPLAIGANVLTF